The rows below give T cell receptor beta chains drawn from one sample of a study of PD-L1 blockade in urothelial cancer. The data were produced by immunoSEQ multiplex PCR, yet TCRdb's version contains in-frame clones alone and is incomplete. The sample includes roughly 45,000 clones, 80% to 90% seen only once; the top ten take less than 15%. The sample consisted of PBMCs, taken around atezolizumab (anti-PD-L1) treatment. These receptors were taken from a man aged 60-69 years with urothelial cancer. Each CDR3 is given with its conserved first and last residue. The D gene is left open where the match is weak. Size is omitted from some rows. Given values are once, few, many or a class for expanded clones.

d_call	clone_size	j_call	v_call	cdr3_aa	cdr3_nt
-	-	TRBJ2-5	TRBV19	CASSLGTSSQETQYF	TGTGCCAGTAGTTTGGGTACTAGCAGTCAAGAGACCCAGTACTTC
TRBD1	-	TRBJ1-3	TRBV7-9	CASSVGQGNTIYF	TGTGCCAGCAGCGTGGGACAGGGGAACACCATATATTTT
TRBD1	-	TRBJ2-7	TRBV10-3	CAISESRGLMGEQYF	TGTGCCATCAGTGAGTCAAGGGGGCTGATGGGCGAGCAGTACTTC
-	-	TRBJ2-7	TRBV21-1	CASRTSGDRGWYEQYF	TGTGCCAGCAGGACCAGCGGGGACAGGGGATGGTACGAGCAGTACTTC
-	few	TRBJ2-7	TRBV6-5	CASSYLGGYEQYF	TGTGCCAGCAGTTACCTAGGGGGCTACGAGCAGTACTTC
TRBD2	-	TRBJ2-7	TRBV5-1	CASSPPGGLAGGTYEQYF	TGCGCCAGCAGCCCCCCCGGGGGACTAGCGGGGGGTACCTACGAGCAGTACTTC
-	-	TRBJ2-1	TRBV7-9	CASSLGLHEQFF	TGTGCCAGCAGCTTAGGACTGCATGAGCAGTTCTTC
-	-	TRBJ2-5	TRBV7-2	CASSLAYWAGAAQYF	TGTGCCAGCAGCTTAGCCTATTGGGCGGGGGCGGCCCAGTACTTC
-	-	TRBJ1-2	TRBV6-1	CASSELNRPNYTF	TGTGCCAGCAGTGAACTGAACAGGCCTAACTACACCTTC
-	-	TRBJ2-3	TRBV4-1	CASSLNPWERTQYF	TGCGCCAGCAGCCTAAACCCTTGGGAGCGTACGCAGTATTTT
TRBD1	-	TRBJ2-7	TRBV18	CASSPTGNGAYEQYF	TGTGCCAGCTCACCGACAGGGAACGGAGCCTACGAGCAGTACTTC
-	-	TRBJ1-5	TRBV19	CASSIDPGGEQPQHF	TGTGCCAGTAGTATAGATCCGGGGGGCGAACAGCCCCAGCATTTT
-	once	TRBJ2-3	TRBV5-6	CASSLVVAGDTQYF	TGTGCCAGCAGCTTGGTTGTGGCTGGAGATACGCAGTATTTT
-	-	TRBJ2-5	TRBV19	CASSPGTTQETQYF	TGTGCCAGTAGTCCCGGGACAACTCAAGAGACCCAGTACTTC
TRBD1	-	TRBJ2-1	TRBV6-5	CASSYRTGGNEQFF	TGTGCCAGCAGTTATAGGACAGGGGGCAATGAGCAGTTCTTC
-	-	TRBJ1-2	TRBV6-1	CASGEGIGYGYTF	TGTGCCAGCGGAGAGGGAATAGGCTATGGCTACACCTTC
TRBD1	-	TRBJ1-1	TRBV2	CASSRDSPENTEAFF	TGTGCCAGCAGCCGGGACAGCCCAGAGAACACTGAAGCTTTCTTT
TRBD1	-	TRBJ2-4	TRBV2	CASTEGGATKNIQYF	TGTGCCAGCACCGAAGGGGGCGCGACCAAAAACATTCAGTACTTC
-	-	TRBJ2-1	TRBV25-1	CASSPMRRRGSYNEQFF	TGTGCCAGCAGTCCAATGCGTAGAAGAGGCTCCTACAATGAGCAGTTCTTC
-	-	TRBJ1-4	TRBV5-4	CASSIGTGVEKLFF	TGTGCCAGCAGCATTGGAACGGGGGTAGAAAAACTGTTTTTT
TRBD1	-	TRBJ2-2	TRBV28	CASSKDRATGELFF	TGTGCCAGCAGCAAGGACAGGGCAACCGGGGAGCTGTTTTTT
TRBD1	once	TRBJ2-7	TRBV6-1	CASSSTGGVYEQYF	TGTGCCAGCAGCTCGACAGGGGGGGTTTACGAGCAGTACTTC
-	-	TRBJ2-5	TRBV4-2	CASSSMAVETQYF	TGTGCCAGCAGCAGTATGGCCGTGGAGACCCAGTACTTC
TRBD1	-	TRBJ1-3	TRBV9	CASSEHRGSGNTIYF	TGTGCCAGCAGCGAACACAGGGGGTCTGGAAACACCATATATTTT
-	-	TRBJ2-2	TRBV15	CATSSDAEGTGELFF	TGTGCCACCAGCAGTGATGCCGAGGGCACCGGGGAGCTGTTTTTT
-	-	TRBJ2-4	TRBV19	CASSMWGLTKNIQYF	TGTGCCAGTAGTATGTGGGGCCTTACCAAAAACATTCAGTACTTC
TRBD1	few	TRBJ2-5	TRBV7-6	CASSRSPGDRLQGTQYF	TGTGCCAGCAGCCGCAGCCCCGGGGACAGGCTTCAAGGGACCCAGTACTTC
TRBD2	once	TRBJ2-7	TRBV7-2	CASSLVIIAGGLAHEQYF	TGTGCCAGCAGCTTAGTTATAATAGCGGGGGGGCTAGCTCACGAGCAGTACTTC
-	once	TRBJ1-3	TRBV28	CASSLQGMGNTIYF	TGTGCCAGCAGTTTACAGGGGATGGGAAACACCATATATTTT
-	-	TRBJ2-2	TRBV5-1	CASSFAPSEGTAGELFF	TGCGCCAGCAGCTTCGCTCCGTCGGAGGGGACGGCCGGGGAGCTGTTTTTT
TRBD1	-	TRBJ2-7	TRBV19	CASSIDPTKQGSSYEQYF	TGTGCCAGTAGTATCGACCCTACCAAACAGGGGAGCTCCTACGAGCAGTACTTC
TRBD2	-	TRBJ2-3	TRBV10-3	CAISPTSGGAWAQYF	TGTGCCATCAGCCCGACTAGCGGGGGGGCCTGGGCGCAGTATTTT
TRBD2	-	TRBJ2-7	TRBV28	CASSFRGGEQYF	TGTGCCAGCAGTTTTCGGGGGGGCGAGCAGTACTTC
-	few	TRBJ1-6	TRBV19	CASSTGESPLHF	TGTGCCAGTAGTACGGGGGAGTCACCCCTCCACTTT
TRBD1	-	TRBJ2-1	TRBV12-5	CASGQGQGSYNEQFF	TGTGCTAGTGGTCAGGGACAGGGATCCTACAATGAGCAGTTCTTC
TRBD1	once	TRBJ1-5	TRBV7-9	CASSPRDRVTTTNQPQHF	TGTGCCAGCAGCCCCCGGGACAGGGTTACCACTACCAATCAGCCCCAGCATTTT
-	-	TRBJ1-2	TRBV28	CASSDPGTTNYGYTF	TGTGCCAGCAGTGACCCCGGGACAACAAACTATGGCTACACCTTC
-	few	TRBJ1-4	TRBV30	CAWSEGEEKLFF	TGTGCCTGGAGTGAGGGGGAAGAAAAACTGTTTTTT
TRBD1	-	TRBJ1-5	TRBV19	CASSPRGSHQPQHF	TGTGCCAGTAGTCCCAGGGGGTCCCATCAGCCCCAGCATTTT
-	-	TRBJ2-3	TRBV7-2	CASSFSVSTDTQYF	TGTGCCAGCAGCTTTAGCGTAAGCACAGATACGCAGTATTTT
-	-	TRBJ1-2	TRBV6-6	CASTDTSSADGYTF	TGTGCCAGCACCGATACGAGTTCCGCGGATGGCTACACCTTC
TRBD1	-	TRBJ1-2	TRBV6-5	CASSGQGAGGYTF	TGTGCCAGCAGTGGACAGGGGGCGGGGGGCTACACCTTC
-	-	TRBJ2-3	TRBV29-1	CSVEQAFGTSTDTQYF	TGCAGCGTTGAGCAGGCGTTCGGGACAAGCACAGATACGCAGTATTTT
-	-	TRBJ2-1	TRBV28	CASSRDAALNEQFF	TGTGCCAGCAGCCGAGACGCGGCTCTCAATGAGCAGTTCTTC
-	few	TRBJ2-7	TRBV11-2	CASSLARVADEQYF	TGTGCCAGCAGCTTAGCCAGGGTTGCGGACGAGCAGTACTTC
-	few	TRBJ1-6	TRBV6-5	CATKDSYYNSPLHF	TGTGCCACCAAGGACAGTTACTATAATTCACCCCTCCACTTT
TRBD1	few	TRBJ1-5	TRBV27	CASSFGTGGNQPQHF	TGTGCCAGCAGTTTCGGGACAGGGGGCAATCAGCCCCAGCATTTT
-	-	TRBJ2-2	TRBV7-2	CASSLAGQHTGELFF	TGTGCCAGCAGCTTAGCCGGACAGCACACCGGGGAGCTGTTTTTT
TRBD1	-	TRBJ2-5	TRBV18	CASSSTGGESGETQYF	TGTGCCAGCTCATCTACAGGGGGCGAATCAGGGGAGACCCAGTACTTC
-	-	TRBJ1-1	TRBV27	CASSFGPPGVGEAFF	TGTGCCAGCAGTTTTGGCCCACCAGGGGTCGGTGAAGCTTTCTTT
TRBD2	-	TRBJ2-3	TRBV5-1	CASSPRLAVTQYF	TGCGCCAGCAGCCCCAGACTAGCGGTTACGCAGTATTTT
-	-	TRBJ1-1	TRBV7-2	CASSLGAGLNTEAFF	TGTGCCAGCAGCTTAGGGGCAGGGCTGAACACTGAAGCTTTCTTT
-	-	TRBJ1-1	TRBV11-3	CASSLDSTAGTEAFF	TGTGCCAGCAGCTTAGACTCCACGGCGGGCACTGAAGCTTTCTTT
-	-	TRBJ1-5	TRBV6-1	CASSERMEVGPQHF	TGTGCCAGCAGTGAAAGGATGGAGGTCGGGCCCCAGCATTTT
-	-	TRBJ1-4	TRBV30	CAWRDSEIQGMFF	TGTGCCTGGAGGGACAGCGAGATTCAAGGAATGTTTTTT
TRBD1	-	TRBJ1-1	TRBV5-6	CASSVGQGLYTEAFF	TGTGCCAGCAGCGTCGGACAGGGACTTTACACTGAAGCTTTCTTT
-	-	TRBJ2-3	TRBV4-2	CASSLSGASTDTQYF	TGTGCCAGCAGCCTTAGCGGTGCTAGCACAGATACGCAGTATTTT
-	-	TRBJ2-3	TRBV10-2	CASSEARHPTDTQYF	TGCGCCAGCAGTGAGGCGCGACATCCCACAGATACGCAGTATTTT
-	-	TRBJ2-7	TRBV7-6	CASSLRQSYEQYF	TGTGCCAGCAGCTTACGACAGTCCTACGAGCAGTACTTC